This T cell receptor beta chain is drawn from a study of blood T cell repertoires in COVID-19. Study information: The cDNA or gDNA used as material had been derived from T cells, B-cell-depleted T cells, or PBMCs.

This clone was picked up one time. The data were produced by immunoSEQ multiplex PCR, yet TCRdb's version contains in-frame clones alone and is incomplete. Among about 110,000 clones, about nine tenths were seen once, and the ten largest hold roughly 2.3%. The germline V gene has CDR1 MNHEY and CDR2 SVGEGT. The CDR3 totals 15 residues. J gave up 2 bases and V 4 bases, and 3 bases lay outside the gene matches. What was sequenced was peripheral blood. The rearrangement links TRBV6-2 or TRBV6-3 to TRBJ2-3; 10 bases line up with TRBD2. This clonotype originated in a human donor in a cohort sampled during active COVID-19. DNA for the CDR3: TGTGCCAGCAGTTTACTAGCGGGGCTCACAGATACGCAGTATTTT. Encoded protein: CASSLLAGLTDTQYF.